This is a list of T cell receptor beta chains from one sample in a study of T cells in localized non-small cell lung cancer. The repertoire was sequenced with immunoSEQ multiplex PCR; TCRdb's copy has only in-frame clones and lacks some. In the table there are about 34,000 clones, approximately 93% of which are singletons. The sequences come from peripheral blood, collected before any cancer treatment. The receptors derive from a female donor aged 60 or older with stage I lung adenocarcinoma. The CDR3 runs from the conserved cysteine through the conserved F or W. A D gene is named only where the DNA matches it firmly. A row's size may be missing; if present it is once, few, many or a size class.

clone_size	d_call	v_call	cdr3_length	j_call	cdr3_nt	cdr3_aa
NA	NA	TRBV7-3	15	TRBJ2-2	TGTGCCAGCAGCTTAACGACAGACCACACCGGGGAGCTGTTTTTT	CASSLTTDHTGELFF
NA	TRBD1	TRBV7-2	13	TRBJ1-5	TGTGCCAGCAGCTCCGACAGGGATCAGCCCCAGCATTTT	CASSSDRDQPQHF
once	TRBD1	TRBV4-2	16	TRBJ1-1	TGTGCCAGCAGCCCCAGACAGGGGGCAAAGGGGACTGAAGCTTTCTTT	CASSPRQGAKGTEAFF
NA	NA	TRBV5-4	15	TRBJ2-3	TGTGCCAGCAGCCTGGCGGGCGCTGGGCAAGATACGCAGTATTTT	CASSLAGAGQDTQYF
NA	TRBD2	TRBV29-1	14	TRBJ2-3	TGCAGCGTTGGACCCACTAGCGACACAGATACGCAGTATTTT	CSVGPTSDTDTQYF
NA	NA	TRBV5-6	16	TRBJ2-3	TGTGCCAGCAGCCTTATTACGGGGCAGATCACAGATACGCAGTATTTT	CASSLITGQITDTQYF
NA	NA	TRBV7-9	13	TRBJ2-1	TGTGCCAGCAGTACTCCTGGTCGCTTAGAGCAGTTCTTC	CASSTPGRLEQFF
NA	TRBD2	TRBV18	15	TRBJ2-1	TGTGCCAGCTCATCCGGGACTAGCGGGAGAAATGAGCAGTTCTTC	CASSSGTSGRNEQFF
NA	TRBD2	TRBV10-3	15	TRBJ2-2	TGTGCCATCAGTGAGATTCGGGGGGGCACCGGGGAGCTGTTTTTT	CAISEIRGGTGELFF
NA	NA	TRBV5-6	15	TRBJ2-7	TGTGCCAGCAGCTTACCCGAGGGGGGGTTCTACGAGCAGTACTTC	CASSLPEGGFYEQYF
NA	NA	TRBV27	12	TRBJ1-2	TGTGCCAGCAGTTTTACGGGGTATGGCTACACCTTC	CASSFTGYGYTF
once	NA	TRBV7-8	16	TRBJ1-5	TGTGCCAGCAGCTCTTCAAACCGGGACCTCAATCAGCCCCAGCATTTT	CASSSSNRDLNQPQHF
NA	NA	TRBV6-1	15	TRBJ1-5	TGTGCCAGCAGTGAAGAACGCGGGGCCAATCAGCCCCAGCATTTT	CASSEERGANQPQHF
NA	NA	TRBV5-4	12	TRBJ1-2	TGTGCCAGCAGCTTGGACGTCTATGGCTACACCTTC	CASSLDVYGYTF
NA	TRBD1	TRBV6-1	13	TRBJ2-5	TGTGCCAGCAGTGAAGACAGGGGTGAGACCCAGTACTTC	CASSEDRGETQYF
NA	NA	TRBV7-9	14	TRBJ2-1	TGTGCCAGCAGCTTCCCCAGGGAGTTCGGTGAGCAGTTCTTC	CASSFPREFGEQFF
NA	TRBD1	TRBV25-1	13	TRBJ1-2	TGTGCCAGCAGGGACAGGGGGCGCTCCGGCTACACCTTC	CASRDRGRSGYTF
NA	TRBD1	TRBV30	11	TRBJ2-3	TGTGCCTGGAATTACAGGGGCCCACCTCGTTTT	CAWNYRGPPRF
NA	NA	TRBV4-1	14	TRBJ1-1	TGCGCCAGCAGCCGGGGACTGATGAACACTGAAGCTTTCTTT	CASSRGLMNTEAFF
once	NA	TRBV28	11	TRBJ1-1	TGTGAGTCGGGGAAGAACACTGAAGCTTTCTTT	CESGKNTEAFF
once	NA	TRBV7-9	15	TRBJ1-2	TGTGCCAGCAGCACCCGGGGCTCCTTATTTTGTGGCTACACCTTC	CASSTRGSLFCGYTF
few	NA	TRBV9	13	TRBJ2-5	TGTGCCAGCAATCGAGGCGGCTCAGAGACCCAGTACTTC	CASNRGGSETQYF
NA	NA	TRBV7-2	14	TRBJ2-7	TGTGCCAGCAGCTTAGGTGGGGGGCCCTACGAGCAGTACTTC	CASSLGGGPYEQYF
once	NA	TRBV14	14	TRBJ1-2	TGTGCCAGCAGCCCTTGGTACGGTAACTATGGCTACACCTTC	CASSPWYGNYGYTF
NA	TRBD2	TRBV9	13	TRBJ2-2	TGTGCCAGCAGCGGACTAGCGGCCGGGGAGCTGTTTTTT	CASSGLAAGELFF
NA	NA	TRBV5-5	15	TRBJ1-2	TGTGCCAGCAGCTTGGAGGGCCGGGGGGGCTATGGCTACACCTTC	CASSLEGRGGYGYTF
once	NA	TRBV10-3	17	TRBJ1-4	TGTGCCATCAGTGATGGGCCGCGGGGGCAGGGTAATGAAAAACTGTTTTTT	CAISDGPRGQGNEKLFF
NA	TRBD1	TRBV18	16	TRBJ1-3	TGTGCCAGCTCACCACCGACAGGGACCTCTGGAAACACCATATATTTT	CASSPPTGTSGNTIYF
NA	NA	TRBV18	15	TRBJ2-3	TGTGCCAGCTCACTAGCACAGGCTAGCACAGATACGCAGTATTTT	CASSLAQASTDTQYF
once	TRBD2	TRBV19	16	TRBJ2-2	TGTGCCAGTAGTTCTTCGACTAGCGGGAGAGCCGGGGAGCTGTTTTTT	CASSSSTSGRAGELFF
once	TRBD1	TRBV27	15	TRBJ2-7	TGTGCCAGCAGTTTCCTCAGGACAGGTCCCTACGAGCAGTACTTC	CASSFLRTGPYEQYF
NA	NA	TRBV4-3	15	TRBJ2-2	TGCGCCAGCAGCCAAGACGGGTCTCCGAGCGGGGAGCTGTTTTTT	CASSQDGSPSGELFF
NA	NA	TRBV2	13	TRBJ2-3	TGTGCCAGCAGTGATAGTGGACTCGGAGGGAGAGGTTTT	CASSDSGLGGRGF
NA	TRBD1	TRBV18	13	TRBJ1-1	TGTGCCAGCTCACTCGAGGACAGGGGGCTGGCTTTCTTT	CASSLEDRGLAFF
NA	NA	TRBV4-3	13	TRBJ2-7	TGCGCCAGCAGCCAAGACAGGCGATACGAGCAGTACTTC	CASSQDRRYEQYF
NA	NA	TRBV6-6	15	TRBJ1-4	TGTGCCAGCAGCCTTCGGGGGGGTACTAATGAAAAACTGTTTTTT	CASSLRGGTNEKLFF
NA	TRBD2	TRBV9	15	TRBJ2-1	TGTGCCAGCAGCGCCGGGACTAGCGGGATTGGTGAGCAGTTCTTC	CASSAGTSGIGEQFF
once	TRBD1	TRBV2	13	TRBJ1-5	TGTGCCAGCAGCGGGACAGGGGGTAAGCCCCAGCATTTT	CASSGTGGKPQHF
once	TRBD1	TRBV10-3	13	TRBJ2-2	TGTGCCGTACAGGGGCTAGACACCGGGGAGCTGTTTTTT	CAVQGLDTGELFF
NA	NA	TRBV5-1	14	TRBJ1-1	TGCGCCAGCAGCCCAGACAACCCTAACACTGAAGCTTTCTTT	CASSPDNPNTEAFF
NA	TRBD2	TRBV19	17	TRBJ2-5	TGTGCCAGTAGTCGCTCAGGACTAGCGGGAGTCCCCGAGACCCAGTACTTC	CASSRSGLAGVPETQYF
NA	TRBD2	TRBV7-3	18	TRBJ2-2	TGTGCCAGCAGCTTGGGGGGGCCTAGCGGGGGGTACACCGGGGAGCTGTTTTTT	CASSLGGPSGGYTGELFF
once	NA	TRBV28	14	TRBJ2-7	TGTGCCAGCAGTAAATCTTACAACTCCTACGAGCAGTACTTC	CASSKSYNSYEQYF
NA	NA	TRBV6-5	15	TRBJ1-4	TGTGCCAGCAGTTACTCGATAGCGTCGCAGGAAAAACTGTTTTTT	CASSYSIASQEKLFF
NA	NA	TRBV18	16	TRBJ1-1	TGTGCCAGCTCACCCCAAACAGGGTCTGGGAACACTGAAGCTTTCTTT	CASSPQTGSGNTEAFF
few	TRBD2	TRBV13	18	TRBJ2-1	TGTGCCAGCAGCTCAGGGACTAGCGGGTCAAGCTCCTACAATGAGCAGTTCTTC	CASSSGTSGSSSYNEQFF
NA	NA	TRBV6-1	14	TRBJ2-4	TGTGCCAGCACGCGAAAGGGAGCCAAAAACATTCAGTACTTC	CASTRKGAKNIQYF
NA	NA	TRBV19	12	TRBJ1-5	TGTGCCAGTAGTCCGCGGGCCCAGCCCCAGCATTTT	CASSPRAQPQHF
NA	TRBD2	TRBV4-1	15	TRBJ2-3	TGCGCCAGCAGCAAACCGGGACTAGAAGTCAATACGCAGTATTTT	CASSKPGLEVNTQYF
NA	NA	TRBV28	15	TRBJ2-7	TGTGCCAGCAGTTTTCAAGGGGTTGTACCCTACGAGCAGTACTTC	CASSFQGVVPYEQYF
NA	TRBD1	TRBV27	14	TRBJ2-1	TGTGCCAGCGAGCCGGGACAGGGGTGGAATGAGCAGTTCTTC	CASEPGQGWNEQFF
NA	TRBD2	TRBV6-1	15	TRBJ2-3	TGTGCCAGCAGTGAAGCTAGCGGGAGGGCCACTACGCAGTATTTT	CASSEASGRATTQYF
NA	TRBD1	TRBV10-3	17	TRBJ2-6	TGTGCCATCAGAACCGGGACAGGAGGGACTGGGGCCAACGTCCTGACTTTC	CAIRTGTGGTGANVLTF
NA	NA	TRBV20-1	11	TRBJ1-2	TGCAGTGCTAGTGGCAACTATGGCTACACCTTC	CSASGNYGYTF